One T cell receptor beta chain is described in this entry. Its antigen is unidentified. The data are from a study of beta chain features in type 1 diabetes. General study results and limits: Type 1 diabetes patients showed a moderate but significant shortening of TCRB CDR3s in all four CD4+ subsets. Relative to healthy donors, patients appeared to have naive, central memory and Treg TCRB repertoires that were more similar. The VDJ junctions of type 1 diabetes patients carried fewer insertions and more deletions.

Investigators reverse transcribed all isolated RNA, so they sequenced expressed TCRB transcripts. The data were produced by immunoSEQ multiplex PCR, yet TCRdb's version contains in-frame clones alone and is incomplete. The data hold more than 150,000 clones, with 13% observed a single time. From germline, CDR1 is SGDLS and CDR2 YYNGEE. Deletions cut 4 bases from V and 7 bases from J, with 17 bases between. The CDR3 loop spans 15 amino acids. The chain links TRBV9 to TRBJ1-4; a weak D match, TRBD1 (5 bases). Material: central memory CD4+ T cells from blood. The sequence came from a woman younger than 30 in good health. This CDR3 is CASSSLRAFGEKLFF. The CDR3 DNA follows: TGTGCCAGCAGCTCCCTCAGGGCGTTCGGTGAAAAACTGTTTTTT.